This paragraph covers one TCR beta chain sequence. This sample is part of a study of blood T cell repertoires in COVID-19. Some clones are missing from TCRdb's copy, which holds only in-frame ones; the method was immunoSEQ multiplex PCR. The sample includes 430,000 or so clones, 88% of them seen just once. Two consecutive negative NP/OP PCR tests, clearance, or resolved symptoms defined Cohort 3 recovery. Germline CDR1 reads MGHDK; CDR2 reads SYGVNS. J gave up 4 bases and V 6 bases, and 5 bases lay outside the gene matches. The CDR3 runs 14 residues. Sequencing was done on a sample of PBMCs or T cells enriched from blood (not recorded which). The V and J genes are TRBV25-1 and TRBJ1-5, with 8 positions matching TRBD1. This receptor was taken from a woman between 40 and 50 years old who had recovered from COVID-19. In DNA, the CDR3 is TGTGCCAGCAGGGGGGGACAGGAGAATCAGCCCCAGCATTTT. Protein: CASRGGQENQPQHF. Full variable domain (rest looked up from reference TRBV25-1 and TRBJ1-5): EADIYQTPRYLVIGTGKKITLECSQTMGHDKMYWYQQDPGMELHLIHYSYGVNSTEKGDLSSESTVSRIRTEHFPLTLESARPSHTSQYLCASRGGQENQPQHFGDGTRLSIL.